The rows below give T cell receptor beta chains drawn from one sample of a study of radiotherapy plus CTLA-4 blockade in lung cancer. Profiled with immunoSEQ multiplex PCR; TCRdb holds only in-frame clones, not every one. This sample has 30,000 to 50,000 clones, with approximately 79% found just once. The sequencing here drew on peripheral blood, taken from a patient treated with radiotherapy plus ipilimumab. These receptors all come from a human donor with non-small cell lung cancer that progressed on radiotherapy plus ipilimumab. The CDR3 runs from the conserved cysteine through the conserved F or W. The D gene is left open where the match is weak. Rows may omit the clone size; those that give it use once, few, many or a size class.

V	size	J	D	CDR3	DNA
TRBV19	.	TRBJ2-7	TRBD2	CASSITRISGYEQYF	TGTGCCAGTAGTATCACGCGGATTAGCGGGTACGAGCAGTACTTC
TRBV5-5	.	TRBJ2-1	TRBD1	CASSQRQGVGNEQFF	TGTGCCAGCAGCCAAAGACAGGGGGTAGGCAATGAGCAGTTCTTC
TRBV19	.	TRBJ2-6	.	CASRLGRLGGANVLTF	TGTGCCAGTAGACTAGGACGGCTTGGAGGGGCCAACGTCCTGACTTTC
TRBV9	.	TRBJ2-1	TRBD1	CASSVGPQGDEQFF	TGTGCCAGCAGCGTAGGGCCCCAGGGGGATGAGCAGTTCTTC
TRBV9	.	TRBJ2-3	TRBD2	CASSADPSGTTDTQYF	TGTGCCAGCAGCGCCGATCCTAGCGGTACCACAGATACGCAGTATTTT
TRBV14	.	TRBJ2-1	.	CASSPRLGNEQFF	TGTGCCAGCAGCCCCCGACTCGGGAATGAGCAGTTCTTC
TRBV19	few	TRBJ2-6	TRBD2	CASRRAEGTSSGANVLTF	TGTGCCAGTAGAAGGGCCGAAGGGACTAGCTCTGGGGCCAACGTCCTGACTTTC
TRBV7-6	.	TRBJ2-7	.	CASSLALRGEQYF	TGTGCCAGCAGCTTAGCGCTGAGAGGCGAGCAGTACTTC
TRBV5-1	.	TRBJ2-2	.	CASSQTEITGELFF	TGCGCCAGCAGCCAAACCGAGATCACCGGGGAGCTGTTTTTT
TRBV7-8	.	TRBJ1-6	TRBD1	CASSGYRGTNSPLHF	TGTGCCAGCAGCGGATACAGGGGAACCAATTCACCCCTCCACTTT
TRBV19	once	TRBJ1-1	.	CASSLRDMNTEAFF	TGTGCCAGTAGTCTGCGCGATATGAACACTGAAGCTTTCTTT
TRBV6-1	.	TRBJ1-1	.	CASSEVGRGSSTNTEAFF	TGTGCCAGCAGTGAAGTCGGCAGGGGATCTTCCACGAACACTGAAGCTTTCTTT
TRBV4-2	.	TRBJ2-5	TRBD1	CASSLDRGETQYF	TGTGCCAGCAGCCTGGACAGGGGAGAGACCCAGTACTTC
TRBV2	.	TRBJ2-5	TRBD1	CASGRGPPLGTQYF	TGTGCCAGCGGAAGGGGGCCTCCTTTGGGGACCCAGTACTTC
TRBV6-1	.	TRBJ1-2	.	CASSEFGLGYTF	TGTGCCAGCAGTGAGTTCGGACTCGGCTACACCTTC